The rows below give T cell receptor beta chains drawn from one sample of a study of OX40 agonist ivuxolimab in advanced cancers. Profiling relied on immunoSEQ multiplex PCR, and the TCRdb table lists in-frame clones only, not all of them. The data contain approximately 60,000 clones, 75% to 90% of them singletons. This specimen consisted of CD4+ or CD8+ T cells sorted from blood, obtained in a trial of the OX40 agonist ivuxolimab. All receptors come from an adult with an advanced solid tumor such as melanoma, head and neck, liver or kidney cancer. The CDR3 runs from the conserved cysteine through the conserved F or W. The D gene is left open where the match is weak. A clone size is listed for some rows: how often the clone was seen (once, few, many), or a class if it is expanded.

>TRBJ2-7|NA|TRBV20-1|NA
TGCAGTGCTAGCCCAGCCTACGAGCAGTACTTC
CSASPAYEQYF
>TRBJ2-5|TRBD2|TRBV5-4|NA
TGTGCCAGCACCGGGGGGGGATTACAAGAGACCCAGTACTTC
CASTGGGLQETQYF
>TRBJ2-1|NA|TRBV5-1|NA
TGCGCCAGCAGCTTGGCCGGCCTACCCAAGCAGTTCTTC
CASSLAGLPKQFF
>TRBJ2-1|NA|TRBV7-3|NA
TGTGCCAGCAGCCCCCCCGAGGGCCGTGAGCAGTTCTTC
CASSPPEGREQFF
>TRBJ2-4|NA|TRBV7-8|NA
TGTGCCAGCAGCTTTTCCCCGGCGGACATTCAGTACTTC
CASSFSPADIQYF
>TRBJ2-1|NA|TRBV6-6|NA
TGTGCCAGCTCCCGGCAGGGTTACAATGAGCAGTTCTTC
CASSRQGYNEQFF
>TRBJ2-5|TRBD1|TRBV7-7|NA
TGTGCTAGCAGCTTAGCGACAGGGGACCAAGAGACCCAGTACTTC
CASSLATGDQETQYF
>TRBJ2-7|NA|TRBV12-5|NA
TGTGCTAGTGGTTTGGTACTGCCGGGGGCCAGCTCCTACGAGCAGTACTTC
CASGLVLPGASSYEQYF
>TRBJ2-3|TRBD1|TRBV6-6|few
TGTGCCAGCCTTCCGGGACAGGGGACCGGTACGCAGTATTTT
CASLPGQGTGTQYF
>TRBJ2-2|TRBD2|TRBV18|NA
TGTGCCAGCTCACTGGGACTAGCGGGAGTAACCGGGGAGCTGTTTTTT
CASSLGLAGVTGELFF
>TRBJ2-5|NA|TRBV7-2|NA
TGTGCCAGCAGCGAAGGAGAGACCCAGTACTTC
CASSEGETQYF
>TRBJ2-7|TRBD2|TRBV4-1|NA
TGCGCCAGCAGCCATCACGGACTAGCGGGAGAGAACGAGCAGTACTTC
CASSHHGLAGENEQYF
>TRBJ2-5|NA|TRBV5-1|NA
TGCGCCAGCAGCCCCCTAGCCGGGGGCCGGGAGACCCAGTACTTC
CASSPLAGGRETQYF
>TRBJ2-5|NA|TRBV28|NA
TGTGCCAGCAGTTTCCGGGTCGCTTTTCAAGAGACCCAGTACTTC
CASSFRVAFQETQYF
>TRBJ2-5|NA|TRBV5-1|NA
TGCGCCAGCTGTCGGTACGAACAAGAGACCCAGTACTTC
CASCRYEQETQYF
>TRBJ2-7|TRBD2|TRBV19|NA
TGTGCCAGTAGTACTAATATCGGGACTACTCAATACGAGCAGTACTTC
CASSTNIGTTQYEQYF
>TRBJ1-5|NA|TRBV4-2|NA
TGTGCCAGCAGCCAAGATAACCAAGGGAACCAGCCCCAGCATTTT
CASSQDNQGNQPQHF
>TRBJ2-7|TRBD2|TRBV27|NA
TGTGCCAGCAGTTCCCCCCGAAGCGGGGGGACGTACGAGCAGTACTTC
CASSSPRSGGTYEQYF
>TRBJ2-7|NA|TRBV5-1|NA
TGCGCCAGCAGCGACTCCGGGACCGCGGGTGGGCAGTACTTC
CASSDSGTAGGQYF
>TRBJ2-5|TRBD2|TRBV10-2|NA
TGCGCCAGCAGTGAGTCGCTAGCGGGAGGGAAAGAGACCCAGTACTTC
CASSESLAGGKETQYF
>TRBJ2-7|NA|TRBV6-6|NA
TGTGCCAGCAGTTACGACAGCTACGAGCAGTACTTC
CASSYDSYEQYF
>TRBJ2-7|TRBD1|TRBV5-4|NA
TGTGCCAGCAGCTCGACAGGGGGGGTCTACGAGCAGTACTTC
CASSSTGGVYEQYF